This TCR beta chain was profiled in a study of T cell clonality in common variable immunodeficiency. Study observations and caveats: Reportedly, TCR beta sequences from common variable immunodeficiency showed fewer deletions and N-nucleotide insertions. TCRbeta clonality was increased in CVID versus healthy controls.

Sequencing was performed with immunoSEQ multiplex PCR; in TCRdb, only in-frame clones are kept and a portion is missing. Captured here are about 35,000 clones, none seen once; the top ten comprise 2.5% to 3%. This clone was seen repeatedly, ten times or more. No antigen is known for it. With the read ending 3 residues before the CDR3 end, the germline J gene is used to fill in that end. This CDR3 has 13 residues. V shed 1 base, J shed 6 bases, and the junction held 5 bases outside the gene matches. Looked up from germline, CDR1 is DFQATT and CDR2 is SNEGSKA (reference sequence). V is TRBV20-1 and J is TRBJ2-7, with TRBD1 matching over 8 bases. This clonotype was sampled from a person between 18 and 75 years old in good health. Input material: peripheral blood mononuclear cells. CDR3 DNA (partial): TGCAGTGCTAGAGGGCAGGGGGCCGGCGAG. Translating gives CSARGQGAGE. The full CDR3 protein is CSARGQGAGEQYF.